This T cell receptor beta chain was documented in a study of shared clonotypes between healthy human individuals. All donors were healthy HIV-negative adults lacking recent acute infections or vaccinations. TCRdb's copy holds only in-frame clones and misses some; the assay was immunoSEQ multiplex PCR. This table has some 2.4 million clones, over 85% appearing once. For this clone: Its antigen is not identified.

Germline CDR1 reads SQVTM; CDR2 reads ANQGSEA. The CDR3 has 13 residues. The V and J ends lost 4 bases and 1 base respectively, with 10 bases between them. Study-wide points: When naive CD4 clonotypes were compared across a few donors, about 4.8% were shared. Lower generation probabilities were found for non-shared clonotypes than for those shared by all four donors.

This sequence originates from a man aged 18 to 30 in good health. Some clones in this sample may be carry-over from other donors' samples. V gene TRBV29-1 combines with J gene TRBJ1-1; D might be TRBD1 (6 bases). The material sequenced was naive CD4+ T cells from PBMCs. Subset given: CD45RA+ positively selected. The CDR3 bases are TGCAGCGTTGTTGGACAGTCGAACACTGAAGCTTTCTTT. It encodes CSVVGQSNTEAFF.